These 11 T cell receptor beta chains were all obtained from the same sample, sequenced in a study of prognosis after radiotherapy for stage I lung cancer. Genomic DNA yielded TCR beta CDR3, amplified by two-round multiplex PCR. Gene-specific TRBV and TRBJ primers were used in PCR round one. TCRdb re-called the multiplex PCR reads through MiXCR, storing one row per CDR3 protein. The repertoire holds 15,000 to 25,000 distinct CDR3 sequences, with around 26% as singletons. Source: PBMCs, taken before or after stereotactic body radiation therapy (not recorded which). These receptors all stem from a donor over 45 with non-small cell lung cancer.

This clonotype was counted many times. V gene TRBV19 combines with J gene TRBJ2-7, with 10 bases matching TRBD2. Germline V gene sequence: CDR1 LNHDA, CDR2 SQIVND (reference sequence). The CDR3 has 13 amino acids. With 4 bases clipped from V and 5 bases from J, the junction kept 2 bases outside the gene matches. The CDR3 region is CASSTLAGDEQYF. CDR3 coding DNA: TGTGCCAGTAGTACCCTAGCGGGAGACGAGCAGTACTTC.

The table lists this clonotype with many counts. The gene calls are TRBV6-2 or TRBV6-3 and TRBJ2-3, with unresolved D. This CDR3 spans 14 amino acids. V gave up 0 bases and J gave up 3 bases, with 7 bases separating them. Germline lookup yields CDR1 MNHEY and CDR2 SVGEGT. CDR3 bases: TGTGCCAGCAGTTACTCTACACTGACAGATACGCAGTATTTT. It translates to CASSYSTLTDTQYF.

In its sample, this clonotype was seen many times. The chain joins TRBV12-3 or TRBV12-4 to TRBJ2-3, with TRBD2 matching 10 bases. The CDR3 contains 15 residues. The junction had 7 bases not matched to a gene; V was cut back by 6 bases and J by 4 bases. Here the CDR3 DNA reads TGTGCCAGCAGGCTAGCGGGAGCTTCGGCAGATACGCAGTATTTT. This codes for CASRLAGASADTQYF.

This clonotype was seen repeatedly, ten times or more. The rearrangement joins TRBV28 to TRBJ2-7, with 14 bases that match TRBD2. This CDR3 is 15 amino acids long. The V gene's germline CDR1 is MDHEN and CDR2 SYDVKM. V was pared by 6 bases and J by 3 bases, with 4 bases of the junction left unmatched. The CDR3: CASRWGLAGDYEQYF. The CDR3 nucleotides read TGTGCCAGCAGATGGGGACTAGCGGGGGACTACGAGCAGTACTTC.

The sample holds many counts of this clonotype. J is TRBJ1-6 and V is TRBV4-1, with 9 bases matching TRBD1. The CDR3 consists of 16 residues. Germline-derived CDR1 and CDR2 are MGHRA and YSYEKL. The V and J ends lost 4 bases and 8 bases, in that order; junction bases with no gene match: 9. CDR3 residues: CASSLTEDRGYSPLHF. The CDR3 DNA is TGCGCCAGCAGCCTAACGGAGGACAGGGGCTATTCACCCCTCCACTTT.

This clonotype ranks as medium-sized. V gene TRBV3-1 combines with J gene TRBJ2-1, with a possible D match to TRBD1 (6 bases). Per germline, CDR1 LGHDT and CDR2 YNNKEL (reference sequence). The V end was cut by 6 bases, the J end by 16 bases, with 16 bases between. There are 11 residues in the CDR3. For the CDR3, the DNA is TGTGCCAGCAGGCCCGGGACAAGGCAATTCTTC. Protein: CASRPGTRQFF.

There are many counts of this clonotype. The gene calls are TRBV11-2 and TRBJ2-3; D not resolved. V shed 5 bases and J shed 2 bases, with 5 bases lying between them. CDR3 size: 12 residues. The germline CDR1 and CDR2 sequences are SGHAT and FQNNGV. The DNA for the CDR3 is TGTGCCAGCAGCCAATCCACAGATACGCAGTATTTT. This codes for CASSQSTDTQYF.

This clonotype came up many times. V gene TRBV5-4 combines with J gene TRBJ2-2; 13 nucleotides agree with TRBD2. Germline trimming cut 4 bases from V and 5 bases from J; bases unmatched to any gene: 2. Germline values: CDR1 SGHNT, CDR2 YYREEE (reference sequence). The CDR3 is 15 amino acids. CDR3 sequence (DNA): TGTGCCAGCAGCGTGACTAGCGGGAGGACCGGGGAGCTGTTTTTT. This codes for CASSVTSGRTGELFF.

The table lists this clonotype with many counts. The rearrangement uses TRBV5-6 and TRBJ1-4; 7 nucleotides match TRBD1. J gave up 5 bases and V 4 bases, and 5 bases lay outside the gene matches. The CDR3 is made up of 14 amino acids. Germline V gene lookup returns CDR1 SGHDT and CDR2 YYEEEE. Here the CDR3 DNA reads TGTGCCAGCAGCCCGGACAGGTGGAATGAAAAACTGTTTTTT. Translated, it gives CASSPDRWNEKLFF.

This clonotype turned up a few times. A single base is all that separates this from a far larger clone, so a read error is likely. The chain has TRBV6-9 and TRBJ2-7; 10 bases fit TRBD2. Germline V gene data show CDR1 as MNHGY and CDR2 as SVAAGI. V shed 3 bases and J 2 bases; nucleotides not matched to a gene: 7. The CDR3 is made up of 16 amino acids. The CDR3 DNA follows: TGTGCCAGCAGTTACGGGACTAGCGAGAGCCCCTACGAGCAGTACTTC. Translating it yields CASSYGTSESPYEQYF.

This clonotype has ten or more counts. This chain joins TRBV19 and TRBJ2-5, with 7 bases identical to TRBD2. After removal of 4 bases from V and 4 bases from J, the junction contained 6 bases not matched to a gene. The germline CDR1 and CDR2 sequences are LNHDA and SQIVND (reference sequence). The CDR3 has 14 residues. The CDR3 region is CASSTMTSLETQYF. In nucleotides, the CDR3 is TGTGCCAGTAGTACGATGACTAGCTTAGAGACCCAGTACTTC. The full variable domain, its missing parts supplied by reference TRBV19 and TRBJ2-5, is DGGITQSPKYLFRKEGQNVTLSCEQNLNHDAMYWYRQDPGQGLRLIYYSQIVNDFQKGDIAEGYSVSREKKESFPLTVTSAQKNPTAFYLCASSTMTSLETQYFGPGTRLLVL.